One sample yielded the 2 T cell receptor beta chains listed below, sequenced in a study of blood T cell repertoires in COVID-19. Clones were sequenced by immunoSEQ multiplex PCR, and TCRdb holds only the in-frame ones, with some missing. The sample records 190,000 or so clones, around 87% being singletons. Sequencing was performed on peripheral blood. These receptors all come from a woman younger than 30 who had recovered from COVID-19.

The J gene is TRBJ1-1, the V gene TRBV27; weak D call: TRBD1 (6 bases). V lost 9 bases to trimming and J lost 1 base, with 15 bases between them. The germline CDR1 and CDR2 sequences are MNHEY and SMNVEV (reference sequence). This CDR3 has 14 amino acids. For the CDR3, the DNA is TGTGCCAGTTACCCAGGGGACCGGAACACTGAAGCTTTCTTT. This sequence encodes CASYPGDRNTEAFF.

This rearrangement joins TRBV5-4 to TRBJ2-2, with a possible D match to TRBD1 (5 bases). The CDR3 loop spans 13 amino acids. The germline gives CDR1 SGHNT, CDR2 YYREEE (reference sequence). V was shortened by 0 bases and J by 6 bases, with 6 bases between the two germline ends. CDR3 amino acids: CASSLDRSGELFF. The CDR3 DNA reads TGTGCCAGCAGCTTGGACAGGTCCGGGGAGCTGTTTTTT.